Reported below is one T cell receptor beta chain. This record comes from a study of blood T cell repertoires in COVID-19. The CDR3 contains 18 residues. Unmatched junction bases numbered 13, after V lost 1 base and J lost 6 bases. Germline loops: CDR1 SEHNR, CDR2 FQNEAQ (reference sequence). The repertoire was sequenced with immunoSEQ multiplex PCR; TCRdb's copy has only in-frame clones and lacks some. This sample has 280,000 or so clones, with less than 85% found just once. V and J are TRBV7-9 and TRBJ2-3, with 10 bases fitting TRBD2. The sequencing sample was made of PBMCs or T cells enriched from blood (not recorded which). The sequence came from a woman aged 45 to 65 who had recovered from COVID-19. CDR3 coding DNA: TGTGCCAGCAGCTTAGTCGGACTAGCGGACCTCCGGGGGGATACGCAGTATTTT. Translation: CASSLVGLADLRGDTQYF.